The 8 T cell receptor beta chains presented below share a single source sample, sequenced in a study of early T cells in non-severe SARS-CoV-2 infection. MiXCR was run by TCRdb on the 5' RACE reads, yielding one entry per CDR3 protein. The sample shows some 59,000 distinct CDR3 sequences, about 10% of them seen only once. Sequencing used whole blood, obtained at baseline. The receptors were sampled from an adult who was a healthcare worker with PCR-confirmed SARS-CoV-2 infection or an uninfected control (not recorded which).

The J gene is TRBJ2-5, the V gene TRBV7-9, with D perhaps TRBD2 (5 bases). Germline V gives CDR1 SEHNR, CDR2 FQNEAQ (reference sequence). This CDR3 is built from 12 residues. V lost 8 bases, J lost 1 base, and 8 bases lay in between. The CDR3: CASGSSQETQYF. CDR3 coding DNA: TGTGCCAGCGGGAGCAGCCAAGAGACCCAGTACTTC.

This clonotype has at least ten counts. The chain joins TRBV13 to TRBJ1-1, with 11 positions matching TRBD1. CDR1 PRHDT and CDR2 FYEKMQ come from the germline V gene (reference sequence). The CDR3 extends over 19 amino acids. V gave up 1 base and J gave up 5 bases; unmatched junction bases: 15. This chain's CDR3 is CASSLAGQGAQIPTTEAFF. DNA of the CDR3: TGTGCCAGCAGCTTAGCCGGACAGGGGGCGCAGATCCCAACGACTGAAGCTTTCTTT.

There are many counts of this clonotype. The chain couples TRBV28 to TRBJ2-1; TRBD2 might be the D (5 bases). Germline V lookup: CDR1 MDHEN, CDR2 SYDVKM. Trimming removed 3 bases at V and 0 bases at J, with 9 bases between. The CDR3 loop spans 15 amino acids. In DNA form, the CDR3 reads TGTGCCAGCAGTTTGGCGGGTAGCTCCTACAATGAGCAGTTCTTC. It is translated as CASSLAGSSYNEQFF.

The chain links TRBV19 to TRBJ2-4; TRBD1 agrees at 9 bases. Germline lookup yields CDR1 LNHDA and CDR2 SQIVND (reference sequence). CDR3 length equals 17 residues. V lost 7 bases and J lost 1; bases outside the gene matches: 11. DNA for the CDR3: TGTGCCAGTACTAAAGGCGGACAGGGGCATGCCAAAAACATTCAGTACTTC. Translated: CASTKGGQGHAKNIQYF.

This clonotype was observed a handful of times. The chain recombines TRBV7-2 with TRBJ2-2; 7 bases map to TRBD2. V was clipped by 1 base and J by 3 bases; unmatched bases: 14. From germline, CDR1 is SGHTA and CDR2 FQGNSA. The CDR3 is 19 residues long. This CDR3 reads CASSLVPAGFHGDTGELFF. DNA for the CDR3: TGTGCCAGCAGCTTAGTGCCAGCGGGGTTCCACGGGGACACCGGGGAGCTGTTTTTT.

This clonotype has ten or more counts. The V gene is TRBV7-9, the J gene TRBJ2-2; 7 bases are shared with TRBD1. Germline trimming cut 4 bases from V and 5 bases from J; bases unmatched to any gene: 19. The CDR3 consists of 19 residues. The germline CDR1 and CDR2 sequences are SEHNR and FQNEAQ (reference sequence). The CDR3 reads CASSSPRGQGVLGTGELFF. The CDR3 nucleotides read TGTGCCAGCAGCTCCCCCAGGGGCCAGGGGGTTCTTGGGACCGGGGAGCTGTTTTTT.

The table lists this clonotype with many counts. The rearrangement uses TRBV7-2 and TRBJ2-3; maybe TRBD2 (5 bases). Trimming took off 1 base at V and 0 bases at J, with 17 bases between the two ends. From germline, CDR1 is SGHTA and CDR2 FQGNSA. The length of the CDR3 is 18 residues. The CDR3 nucleotides read TGTGCCAGCAGCTTAGTCCGGCGGGCGGCGAGGAGCACAGATACGCAGTATTTT. This sequence encodes CASSLVRRAARSTDTQYF. The complete variable domain, with remaining parts taken from reference TRBV7-2 and TRBJ2-3, reads GAGVSQSPSNKVTEKGKDVELRCDPISGHTALYWYRQSLGQGLEFLIYFQGNSAPDKSGLPSDRFSAERTGGSVSTLTIQRTQQEDSAVYLCASSLVRRAARSTDTQYFGPGTRLTVL.

This clonotype was seen a few times. CDR3 loop: CASTTPTSGQDSYEQYF. The CDR3 DNA reads TGTGCCAGCACCACACCCACCTCGGGACAGGACTCCTACGAGCAGTACTTC. V usage is TRBV6-6 and J usage is TRBJ2-7; 8 positions agree with TRBD1. V shed 7 bases, J shed 0 bases, and the junction held 14 bases outside the gene matches. The CDR3 has 17 residues. From germline, CDR1 is MNHNY and CDR2 SVGAGI (reference sequence).